This T cell receptor (beta chain) is from a study of shared clonotypes between healthy human individuals. Produced via immunoSEQ multiplex PCR; TCRdb's table is partial and in-frame only. The table has approximately 1.5 million clones, nearly 99% seen once. Sequencing input: naive CD4+ T cells sorted from blood. Stated subset: CD45RA+ positively selected. The sequence derives from a man aged 25-40 years in good health.

CDR3 sequence: CASSPHRGSGLPGANVLTF. DNA for the CDR3: TGTGCCAGCAGCCCCCATCGAGGGAGTGGGCTCCCTGGGGCCAACGTCCTGACTTTC. The chain is built from TRBV14 and TRBJ2-6, with D possibly being TRBD2 (5 bases). The CDR3 totals 19 residues. The germline V and J ends were trimmed by 4 bases and 2 bases, with 21 bases remaining between them. Germline V gene data show CDR1 as SGHDN and CDR2 as FVKESK.